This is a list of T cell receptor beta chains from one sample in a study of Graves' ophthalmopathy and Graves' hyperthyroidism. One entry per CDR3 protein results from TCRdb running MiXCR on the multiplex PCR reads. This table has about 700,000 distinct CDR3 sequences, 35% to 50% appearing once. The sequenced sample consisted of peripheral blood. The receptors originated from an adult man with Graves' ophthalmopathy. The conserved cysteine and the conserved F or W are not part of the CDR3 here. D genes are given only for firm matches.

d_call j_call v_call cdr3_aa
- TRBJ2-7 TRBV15 ATSGGLAREQY
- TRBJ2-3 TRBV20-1 SARVDPHTDTQY
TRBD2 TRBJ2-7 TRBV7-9 ASSLKREGYSYEQY
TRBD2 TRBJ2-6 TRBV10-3 ASSSRGLRGANVLT
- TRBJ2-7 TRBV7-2 ASSLDSAVSYEQY
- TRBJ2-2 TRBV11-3 ASSLDLQTANTGELF
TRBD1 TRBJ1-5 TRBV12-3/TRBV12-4 ASSLWQGVSPQH
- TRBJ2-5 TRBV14 ASSQAIGPGRETQY
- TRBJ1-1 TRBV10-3 AITGGDEAF
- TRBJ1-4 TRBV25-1 ASSFRQGSNEKLF
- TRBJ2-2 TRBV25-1 ASSYGGRDTRELF
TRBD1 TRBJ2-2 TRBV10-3 AISPGTVATAELF
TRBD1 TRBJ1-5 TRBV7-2 ASSFVGQVTYEH
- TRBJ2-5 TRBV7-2 ASSLEYRRKETQY
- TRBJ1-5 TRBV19 ASNLGGASNQPQH
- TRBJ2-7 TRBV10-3 AISESGGGVGYEQY